This T cell receptor beta chain was sequenced in a study of blood T cell repertoires in COVID-19. In the study overall: Samples of COVID-19 (acute and convalescent) were obtained from the United States, Italy and Spain. Sources were T cells, B-cell-depleted T cells, or PBMCs; the material itself was cDNA or gDNA.

Original processing notes: Amplifying reference gene primers gave estimates of nucleated cell counts. TCRdb's copy holds only in-frame clones and misses some; the assay was immunoSEQ multiplex PCR. V, J and clone size are those of that table, while D and trimming were read from the DNA. The sample carries 80,000 to 100,000 clones, roughly 90% recorded once. V lost 5 bases and J 0 bases, leaving 7 bases between the germline ends. This CDR3 region has 13 residues. From germline, CDR1 is SGHVS and CDR2 FQNEAQ. Seattle participants joined during active infection and were tracked over time. This rearrangement joins TRBV7-8 to TRBJ1-1; D is unclear. This receptor was identified in a human donor with COVID-19, enrolled during active disease. The donor label of this sample is uncertain. The sequenced material came from peripheral blood. For the CDR3, the DNA is TGTGCCAGCAGCCCGACAATGAACACTGAAGCTTTCTTT. This encodes CASSPTMNTEAFF.